The 9 T cell receptor beta chains below were found in one sample sequenced in a study of T cell responses to AZD1222 COVID-19 vaccine. Profiling relied on immunoSEQ multiplex PCR, and the TCRdb table lists in-frame clones only, not all of them. This sample has 150,000 or so clones, with around 90% found just once. Sequences were derived from peripheral blood, sampled 28 days after the second AZD1222 dose. Source of these receptors: an adult who received the AZD1222 COVID-19 vaccine.

This clone occurred once. The CDR3 spells CASSVTSGELFF. The CDR3, as DNA: TGTGCCAGCAGCGTGACGAGCGGGGAGCTGTTTTTT. This chain links TRBV9 with TRBJ2-2, with D hard to call. The CDR3 length is 12 residues. Looked up from germline, CDR1 is SGDLS and CDR2 is YYNGEE. V lost 2 bases, J lost 7 bases, and 6 bases lay in between.

This chain connects TRBV11-1 to TRBJ2-1, with TRBD2 matching 7 bases. The J segment lost 4 bases and the V segment lost 4 bases, leaving 7 bases of the junction unmatched. This CDR3 has 15 residues. The germline CDR1 and CDR2 sequences are SGHAT and FQDESV (reference sequence). The CDR3 is CASSSGGRIYNEQFF. The CDR3 bases are TGTGCCAGCAGCTCGGGAGGCCGGATTTACAATGAGCAGTTCTTC.

The chain couples TRBV6-5 to TRBJ1-1; D remains ambiguous. The V gene's germline CDR1 is MNHEY and CDR2 SVGAGI. The V and J ends lost 6 bases and 2 bases respectively, with 16 bases between them. This CDR3 contains 15 residues. The CDR3 is CASRAMRAENTEAFF. CDR3 coding DNA: TGTGCCAGCAGAGCCATGAGGGCGGAAAACACTGAAGCTTTCTTT.

This chain uses TRBV2 with TRBJ1-6, with 10 bases fitting TRBD1. The CDR3 covers 16 residues. Germline values: CDR1 SNHLY, CDR2 FYNNEI. The V and J ends lost 7 bases and 7 bases, in that order; junction bases with no gene match: 10. DNA of the CDR3: TGTGCCAGCATCAGGGACCCGGGACAGGGGAATTCACCCCTCCACTTT. The encoded protein is CASIRDPGQGNSPLHF.

The gene calls are TRBV28 and TRBJ1-4; D is unresolved. CDR3 length equals 14 residues. V shed 6 bases and J shed 3 bases, with 11 bases lying between them. CDR1 and CDR2 from the germline V gene are MDHEN and SYDVKM. In nucleotides, the CDR3 is TGTGCCAGCAGGGCCGGGCTTGCTAATGAAAAACTGTTTTTT. Translating it yields CASRAGLANEKLFF.

The chain joins TRBV29-1 to TRBJ1-2; tentatively, D is TRBD1 (5 bases). Deletions cut 4 bases from V and 4 bases from J, with 16 bases between. CDR3 size: 14 residues. Germline-derived CDR1 and CDR2 are SQVTM and ANQGSEA. As DNA, the CDR3 is TGCAGCGTTGTGTTTCAGGGCACCCCCTATGGCTACACCTTC. Translated, it gives CSVVFQGTPYGYTF.

The genes are TRBV7-2 and TRBJ1-1, with D possibly being TRBD1 (5 bases). Trimming took 6 bases from V and 0 from J, leaving 17 bases between them. CDR3 length: 16 amino acids. Germline lookup yields CDR1 SGHTA and CDR2 FQGNSA. CDR3 nucleotide sequence: TGTGCCAGCAGTTCCGACAGACGATTCATGAACACTGAAGCTTTCTTT. Amino acids: CASSSDRRFMNTEAFF.

This clone was seen a single time. This rearrangement joins TRBV5-6 to TRBJ1-1, with a possible D match to TRBD1 (5 bases). Germline CDR1 reads SGHDT; CDR2 reads YYEEEE. V was shortened by 1 base and J by 0 bases, with 13 bases between the two germline ends. The CDR3 loop spans 16 amino acids. The DNA for the CDR3 is TGTGCCAGCAGCTTGTGGGGGTCAGGGCTGAACACTGAAGCTTTCTTT. Translated: CASSLWGSGLNTEAFF.

J is TRBJ1-5 and V is TRBV6-1, with 8 bases that match TRBD1. Germline V gives CDR1 MNHNS, CDR2 SASEGT. J was trimmed by 1 base and V by 7 bases; bases with no gene match: 18. The CDR3 runs to 19 residues. CDR3 loop: CASTDQTGVGGASNQPQHF. The CDR3 nucleotides read TGTGCCAGCACTGACCAGACAGGGGTTGGGGGGGCCAGCAATCAGCCCCAGCATTTT.